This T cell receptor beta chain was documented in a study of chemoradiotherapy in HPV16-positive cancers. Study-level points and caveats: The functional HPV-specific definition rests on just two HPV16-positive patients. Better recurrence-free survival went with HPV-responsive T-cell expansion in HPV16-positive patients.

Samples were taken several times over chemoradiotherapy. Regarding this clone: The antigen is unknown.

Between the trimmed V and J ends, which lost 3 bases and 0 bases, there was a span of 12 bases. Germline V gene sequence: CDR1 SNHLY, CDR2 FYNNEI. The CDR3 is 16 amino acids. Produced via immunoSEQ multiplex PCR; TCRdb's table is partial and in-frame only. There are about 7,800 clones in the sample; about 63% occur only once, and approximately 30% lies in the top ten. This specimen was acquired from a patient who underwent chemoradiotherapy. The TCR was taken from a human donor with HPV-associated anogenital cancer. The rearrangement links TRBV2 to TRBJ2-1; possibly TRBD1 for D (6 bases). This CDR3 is CASSEWEQGSYNEQFF. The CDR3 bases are TGTGCCAGCAGTGAGTGGGAACAGGGCTCCTACAATGAGCAGTTCTTC.